What follows is one T cell receptor beta chain and its context. What it binds is not known. V was clipped by 1 base and J by 15 bases; unmatched bases: 17. The CDR3 sequence is 16 residues long. Germline V CDR1 and CDR2: SGHAT, FQDESV (reference sequence). This specimen comes from a study of T cell clones after liver transplantation. Study information: TCRbeta sequencing after a pre-transplant mixed lymphocyte reaction identified graft-donor-reactive clones, later tracked in post-transplant blood. Tolerance: complete withdrawal held at least one year, liver enzymes staying within twice normal.

Assay: immunoSEQ multiplex PCR; the TCRdb copy retains only in-frame clones and omits some. The top ten hold roughly 3.1% of the sample, which has more than 100,000 clones, around 84% seen once. Study-wide results and limits: A larger donor-reactive than third-party decline suggested partial antigen-specific deletion.

This sample comprised CD4+ T cells from blood, obtained approximately 4 years after liver transplant. This chain links TRBV11-1 with TRBJ2-1, with 8 bases that match TRBD2. This clonotype originated in a human patient who received a liver transplant. Some T cells here may be from the graft donor. DNA of the CDR3: TGTGCCAGCAGCTTAGGCTCCGGGAGGGGGACACAGCTGAGGTTCTTC. Residues: CASSLGSGRGTQLRFF.